Sequencing of this TCR beta chain was carried out in a study of T-cell memory formation after mild COVID-19. Study information: The study found TCR clusters largely donor specific. Study-wide findings and caveats: CD4+ bias marked clones expanding day 15 to 37, unlike balanced contracting clones. Certain responding clones were present in pre-infection memory, suggesting participation of cross-reactive memory. Unconfirmed was the SARS-CoV-2 specificity of second-wave clones that peaked on day 37.

This clonotype was counted between two and nine times. Its specificity is not known. V gave up 3 bases and J gave up 5 bases, with 13 bases separating them. This CDR3 has 15 amino acids. Germline CDR1 reads SGHVS; CDR2 reads FQNEAQ. TCRdb re-called the 5' RACE reads with MiXCR, one entry per CDR3 protein. Of roughly 250,000 distinct CDR3 sequences listed, roughly 17% are singletons. The chain couples TRBV7-8 to TRBJ1-4; D gene ambiguous. Sequencing input: PBMCs or a T cell subset sorted from them (not recorded which). The receptor was isolated from a young man who had mild COVID-19 (a few samples of this study predate the infection). Cell type and time point are not known. In DNA, the CDR3 is TGTGCCAGCAGCTTTGCCGGGAGGAGAAATGAAAAACTGTTTTTT. Translation gives CASSFAGRRNEKLFF.